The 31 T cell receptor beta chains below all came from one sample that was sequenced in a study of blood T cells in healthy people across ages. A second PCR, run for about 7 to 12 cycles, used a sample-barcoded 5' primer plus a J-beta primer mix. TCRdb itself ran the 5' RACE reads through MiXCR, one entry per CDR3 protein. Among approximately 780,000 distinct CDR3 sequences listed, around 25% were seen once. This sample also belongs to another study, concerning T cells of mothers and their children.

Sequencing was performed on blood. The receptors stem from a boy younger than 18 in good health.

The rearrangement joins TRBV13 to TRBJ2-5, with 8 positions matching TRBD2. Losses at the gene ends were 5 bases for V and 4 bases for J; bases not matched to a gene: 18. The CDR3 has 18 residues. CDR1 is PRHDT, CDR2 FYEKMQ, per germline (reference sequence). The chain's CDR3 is CASSPGGLSPLSGETQYF. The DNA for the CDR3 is TGTGCCAGCAGCCCGGGAGGGCTTTCCCCGCTGTCAGGAGAGACCCAGTACTTC.

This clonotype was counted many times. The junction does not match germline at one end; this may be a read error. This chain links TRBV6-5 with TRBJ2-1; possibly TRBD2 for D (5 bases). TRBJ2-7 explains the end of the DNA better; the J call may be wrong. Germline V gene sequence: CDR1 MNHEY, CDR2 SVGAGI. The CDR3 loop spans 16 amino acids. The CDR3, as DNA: TGCGCCAGCAGTTACCGCTTCAACTCGGCGGGCTACGAGCAGTACTTC. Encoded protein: CASSYRFNSAGYEQYF.

CDR3 DNA sequence: TGTGCCAGCAGCCGCCTGAACCTCGAGCAGTACTTC. It yields the protein CASSRLNLEQYF. The rearrangement uses TRBV14 and TRBJ2-7; D unclear. Germline V gene data show CDR1 as SGHDN and CDR2 as FVKESK. The CDR3 is made up of 12 amino acids. V lost 4 bases, J lost 6 bases, and 10 bases lay in between. The full variable domain, rest sourced from reference TRBV14 and TRBJ2-7, is EAGVTQFPSHSVIEKGQTVTLRCDPISGHDNLYWYRRVMGKEIKFLLHFVKESKQDESGMPNNRFLAERTGGTYSTLKVQPAELEDSGVYFCASSRLNLEQYFGPGTRLTVT.

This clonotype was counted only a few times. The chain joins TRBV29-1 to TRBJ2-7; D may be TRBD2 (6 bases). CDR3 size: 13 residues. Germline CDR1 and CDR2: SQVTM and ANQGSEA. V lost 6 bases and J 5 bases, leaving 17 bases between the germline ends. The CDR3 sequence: CSVGERGIHEQYF. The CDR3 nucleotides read TGCAGCGTGGGGGAACGGGGGATCCACGAGCAGTACTTC.

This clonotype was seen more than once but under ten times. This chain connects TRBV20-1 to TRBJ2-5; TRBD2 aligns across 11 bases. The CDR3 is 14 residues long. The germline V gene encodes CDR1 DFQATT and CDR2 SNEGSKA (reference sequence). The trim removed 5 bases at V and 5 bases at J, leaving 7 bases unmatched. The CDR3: CSAFSGGVEETQYF. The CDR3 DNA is TGCAGTGCTTTTAGCGGGGGGGTGGAGGAGACCCAGTACTTC.

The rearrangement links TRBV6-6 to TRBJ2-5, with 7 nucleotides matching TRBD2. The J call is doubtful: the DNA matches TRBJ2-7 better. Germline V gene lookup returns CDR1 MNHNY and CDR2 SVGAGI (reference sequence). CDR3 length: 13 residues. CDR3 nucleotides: TGTGCCGTTCGGGAGGTTGGCTCCTACGAGCAGTACTTC. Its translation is CAVREVGSYEQYF.

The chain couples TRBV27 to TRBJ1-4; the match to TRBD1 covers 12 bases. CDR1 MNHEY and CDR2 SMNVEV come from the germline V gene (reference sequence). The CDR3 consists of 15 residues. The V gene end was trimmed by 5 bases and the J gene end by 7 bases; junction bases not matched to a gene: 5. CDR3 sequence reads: CASSDRDRGLEKLFF. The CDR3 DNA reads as TGTGCCAGCAGTGACAGGGACAGGGGGCTTGAAAAACTGTTTTTT.

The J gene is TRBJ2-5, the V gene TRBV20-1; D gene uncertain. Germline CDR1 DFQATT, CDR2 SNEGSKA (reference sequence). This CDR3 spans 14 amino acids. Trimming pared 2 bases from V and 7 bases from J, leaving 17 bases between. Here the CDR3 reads CSARISGSPGTQYF. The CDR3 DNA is TGCAGTGCTAGAATATCCGGCAGCCCAGGGACCCAGTACTTC.

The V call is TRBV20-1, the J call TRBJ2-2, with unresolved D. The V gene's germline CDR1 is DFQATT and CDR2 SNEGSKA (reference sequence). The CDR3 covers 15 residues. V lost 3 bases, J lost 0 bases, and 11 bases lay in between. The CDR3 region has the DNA TGCAGTGCTAGCAACAGTGCCTCGAACACCGGGGAGCTGTTTTTT. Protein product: CSASNSASNTGELFF.

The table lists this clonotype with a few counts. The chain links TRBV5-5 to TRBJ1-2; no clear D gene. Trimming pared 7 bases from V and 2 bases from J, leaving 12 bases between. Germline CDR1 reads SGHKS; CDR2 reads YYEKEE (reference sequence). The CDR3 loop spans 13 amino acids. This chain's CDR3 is CASCPDLNYGYTF. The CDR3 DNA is TGTGCCAGCTGTCCGGACTTGAACTATGGCTACACCTTC.

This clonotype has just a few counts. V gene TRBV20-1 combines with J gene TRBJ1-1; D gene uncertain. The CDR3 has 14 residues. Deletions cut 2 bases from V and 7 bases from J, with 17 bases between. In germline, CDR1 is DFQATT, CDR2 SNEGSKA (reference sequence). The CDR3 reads CSARHPQGLLEAFF. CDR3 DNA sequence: TGCAGTGCTAGACATCCCCAAGGGCTGCTTGAAGCTTTCTTT.

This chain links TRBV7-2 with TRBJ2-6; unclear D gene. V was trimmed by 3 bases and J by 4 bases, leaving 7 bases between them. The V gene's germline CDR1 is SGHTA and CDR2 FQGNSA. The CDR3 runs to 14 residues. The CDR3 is CASSFPTGANVLTF. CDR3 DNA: TGTGCCAGCAGCTTCCCGACGGGGGCCAACGTCCTGACTTTC.

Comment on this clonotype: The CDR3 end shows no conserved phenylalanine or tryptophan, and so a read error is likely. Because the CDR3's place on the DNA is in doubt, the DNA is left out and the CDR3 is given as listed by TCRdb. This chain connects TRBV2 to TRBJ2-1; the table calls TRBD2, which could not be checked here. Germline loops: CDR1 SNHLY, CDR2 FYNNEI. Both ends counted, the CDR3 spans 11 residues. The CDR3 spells CASSGLAGPVV.

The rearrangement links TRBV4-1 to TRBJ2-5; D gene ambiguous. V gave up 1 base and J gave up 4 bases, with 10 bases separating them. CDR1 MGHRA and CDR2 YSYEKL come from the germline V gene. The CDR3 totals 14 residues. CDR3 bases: TGCGCCAGCAGCCAAGTTGCCATACTAGAGACCCAGTACTTC. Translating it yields CASSQVAILETQYF.

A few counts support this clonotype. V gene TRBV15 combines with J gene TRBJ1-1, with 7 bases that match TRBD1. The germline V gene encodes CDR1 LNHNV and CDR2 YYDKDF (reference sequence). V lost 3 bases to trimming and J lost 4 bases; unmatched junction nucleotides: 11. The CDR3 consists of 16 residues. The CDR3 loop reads CATSSPRRDRTTEAFF. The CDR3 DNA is TGTGCCACCAGCAGCCCCCGGAGGGACAGAACCACTGAAGCTTTCTTT. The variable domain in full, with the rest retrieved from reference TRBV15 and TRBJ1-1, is DAMVIQNPRYQVTQFGKPVTLSCSQTLNHNVMYWYQQKSSQAPKLLFHYYDKDFNNEADTPDNFQSRRPNTSFCFLDIRSPGLGDTAMYLCATSSPRRDRTTEAFFGQGTRLTVV.

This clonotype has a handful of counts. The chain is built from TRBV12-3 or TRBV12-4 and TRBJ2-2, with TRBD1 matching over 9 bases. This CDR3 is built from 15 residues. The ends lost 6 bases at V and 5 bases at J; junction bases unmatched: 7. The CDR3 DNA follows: TGTGCCAGCAGCAGAACAGGGGGCAAGACCGGGGAGCTGTTTTTT. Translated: CASSRTGGKTGELFF.

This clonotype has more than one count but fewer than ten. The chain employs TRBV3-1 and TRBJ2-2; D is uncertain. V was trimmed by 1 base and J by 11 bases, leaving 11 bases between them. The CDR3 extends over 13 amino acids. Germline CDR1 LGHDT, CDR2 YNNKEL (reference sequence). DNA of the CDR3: TGTGCCAGCAGCCAAGGAACCAACGGAGAGCTGTTTTTT. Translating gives CASSQGTNGELFF.

Here the CDR3 reads CASSPIRAETQYF. The CDR3 DNA follows: TGTGCCAGCAGCCCCATCCGGGCAGAGACCCAGTACTTC. The rearrangement uses TRBV12-3 or TRBV12-4 and TRBJ2-5, with unresolved D. Trimming shortened V by 6 bases and J by 4 bases, and 12 bases separated the two germline ends. CDR3 length equals 13 residues.

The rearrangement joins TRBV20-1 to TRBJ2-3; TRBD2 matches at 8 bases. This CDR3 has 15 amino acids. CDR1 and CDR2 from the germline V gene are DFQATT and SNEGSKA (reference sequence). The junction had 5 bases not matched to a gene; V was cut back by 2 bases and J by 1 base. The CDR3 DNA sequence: TGCAGTGCTAGACAGACTAGCGTTCGCACAGATACGCAGTATTTT. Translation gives CSARQTSVRTDTQYF.

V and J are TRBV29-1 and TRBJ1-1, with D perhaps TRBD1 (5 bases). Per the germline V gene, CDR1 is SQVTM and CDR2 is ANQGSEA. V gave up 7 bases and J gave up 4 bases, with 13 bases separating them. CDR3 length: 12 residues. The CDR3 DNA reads TGCAGCGCCAGAGCGGGACCCACTGAAGCTTTCTTT. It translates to CSARAGPTEAFF.

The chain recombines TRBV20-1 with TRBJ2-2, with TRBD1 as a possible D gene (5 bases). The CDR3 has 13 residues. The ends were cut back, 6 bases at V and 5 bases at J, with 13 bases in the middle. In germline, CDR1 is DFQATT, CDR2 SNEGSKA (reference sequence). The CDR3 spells CSAPRQLTGELFF. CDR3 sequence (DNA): TGCAGTGCCCCCCGACAGTTAACCGGGGAGCTGTTTTTT.

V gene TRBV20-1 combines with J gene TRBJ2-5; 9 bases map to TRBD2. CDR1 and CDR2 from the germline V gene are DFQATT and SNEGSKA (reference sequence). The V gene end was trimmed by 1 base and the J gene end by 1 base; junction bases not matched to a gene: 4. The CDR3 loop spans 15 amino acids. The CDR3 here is CSARGRRGGQETQYF. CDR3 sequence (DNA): TGCAGTGCTAGAGGAAGGCGGGGGGGCCAAGAGACCCAGTACTTC.

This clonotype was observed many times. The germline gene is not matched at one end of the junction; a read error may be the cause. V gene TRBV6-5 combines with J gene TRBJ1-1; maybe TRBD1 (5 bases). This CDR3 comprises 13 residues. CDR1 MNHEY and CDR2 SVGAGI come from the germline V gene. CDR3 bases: TGTGCCAGCAGTCGAGGGGAGAACACTGAGGCTTTCTTT. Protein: CASSRGENTEAFF.

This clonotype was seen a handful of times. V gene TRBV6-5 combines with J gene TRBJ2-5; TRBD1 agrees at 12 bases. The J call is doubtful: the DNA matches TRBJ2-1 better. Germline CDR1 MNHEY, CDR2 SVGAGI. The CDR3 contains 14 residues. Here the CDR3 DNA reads TGTGCCAGCAGTGACGGGACAGGGGGCGGTGAGCAGTTCTTC. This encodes CASSDGTGGGEQFF.

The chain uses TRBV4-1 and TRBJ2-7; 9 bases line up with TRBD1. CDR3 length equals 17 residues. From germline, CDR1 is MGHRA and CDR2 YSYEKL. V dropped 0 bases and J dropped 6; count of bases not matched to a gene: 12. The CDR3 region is CASSQDPLTGGNGEQYF. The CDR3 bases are TGCGCCAGCAGCCAAGACCCGTTGACAGGGGGGAATGGCGAGCAGTACTTC.

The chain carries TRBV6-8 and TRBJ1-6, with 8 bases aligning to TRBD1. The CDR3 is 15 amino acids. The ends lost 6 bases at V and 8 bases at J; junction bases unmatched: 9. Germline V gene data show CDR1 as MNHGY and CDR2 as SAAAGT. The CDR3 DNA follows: TGTGCCAGCAGCCAGTTGACAGGGGTGGATTCACCCCTCCACTTT. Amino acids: CASSQLTGVDSPLHF.

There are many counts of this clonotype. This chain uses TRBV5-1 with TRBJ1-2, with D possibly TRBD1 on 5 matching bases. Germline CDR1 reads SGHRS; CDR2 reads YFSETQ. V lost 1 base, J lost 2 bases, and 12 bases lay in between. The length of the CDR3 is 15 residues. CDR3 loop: CASSLTGTGNYGYTF. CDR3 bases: TGCGCCAGCAGCTTGACCGGGACGGGGAACTATGGCTACACCTTC.

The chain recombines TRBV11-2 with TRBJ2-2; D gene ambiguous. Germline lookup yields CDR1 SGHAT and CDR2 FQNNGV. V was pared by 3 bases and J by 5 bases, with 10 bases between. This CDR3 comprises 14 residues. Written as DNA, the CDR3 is TGTGCCAGCAGCTTCGACCCAACTACCGGGGAGCTGTTTTTT. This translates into CASSFDPTTGELFF.

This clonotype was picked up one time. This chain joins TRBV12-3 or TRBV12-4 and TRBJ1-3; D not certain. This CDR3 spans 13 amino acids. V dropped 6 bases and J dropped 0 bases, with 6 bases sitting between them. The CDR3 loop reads CASRRDSGNTIYF. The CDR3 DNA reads TGTGCCAGCAGGCGGGACTCTGGAAACACCATATATTTT.

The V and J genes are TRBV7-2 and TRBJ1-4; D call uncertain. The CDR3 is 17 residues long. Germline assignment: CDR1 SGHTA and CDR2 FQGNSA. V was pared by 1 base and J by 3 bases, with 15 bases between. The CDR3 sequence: CASSLGAGVTPNEKLFF. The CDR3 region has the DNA TGTGCCAGCAGCTTAGGGGCCGGGGTGACCCCTAATGAAAAACTGTTTTTT.

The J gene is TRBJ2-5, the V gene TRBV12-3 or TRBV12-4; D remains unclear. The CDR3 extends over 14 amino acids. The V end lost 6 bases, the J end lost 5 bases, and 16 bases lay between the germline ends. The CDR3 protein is CASSYSFVGETQYF. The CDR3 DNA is TGTGCCAGCAGCTACTCGTTCGTGGGGGAGACCCAGTACTTC.